This TCR beta chain was captured by sequencing in a study of T cell responses to AZD1222 COVID-19 vaccine. This CDR3 spans 13 amino acids. V was trimmed by 8 bases and J by 4 bases, leaving 15 bases between them. Germline assignment: CDR1 SEHNR and CDR2 FQNEAQ (reference sequence). Sequencing was performed with immunoSEQ multiplex PCR; in TCRdb, only in-frame clones are kept and a portion is missing. The data contain more than 80,000 clones, more than 75% of them singletons. V gene TRBV7-9 combines with J gene TRBJ2-7, with D perhaps being TRBD1 or TRBD2 (5 bases each). This TCR came from an adult in good health. This specimen was peripheral blood, taken on day 0 of AZD1222 vaccination. Here the CDR3 DNA reads TGTGCCAGCCTCGGGGCAGGGTCTTACGAGCAGTACTTC. Translated: CASLGAGSYEQYF.